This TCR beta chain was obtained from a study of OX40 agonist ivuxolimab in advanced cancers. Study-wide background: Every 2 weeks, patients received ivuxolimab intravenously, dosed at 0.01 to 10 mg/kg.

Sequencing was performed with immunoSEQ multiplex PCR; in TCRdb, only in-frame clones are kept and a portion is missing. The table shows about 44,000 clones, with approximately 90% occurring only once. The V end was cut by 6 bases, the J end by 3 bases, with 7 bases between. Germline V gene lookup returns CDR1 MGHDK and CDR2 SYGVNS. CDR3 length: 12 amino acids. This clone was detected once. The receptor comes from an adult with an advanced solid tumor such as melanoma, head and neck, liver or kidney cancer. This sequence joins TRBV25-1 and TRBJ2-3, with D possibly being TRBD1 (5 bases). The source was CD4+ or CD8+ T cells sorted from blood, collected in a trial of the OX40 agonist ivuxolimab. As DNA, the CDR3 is TGTGCCAGCAGGACAGCTACAGATACGCAGTATTTT. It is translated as CASRTATDTQYF.